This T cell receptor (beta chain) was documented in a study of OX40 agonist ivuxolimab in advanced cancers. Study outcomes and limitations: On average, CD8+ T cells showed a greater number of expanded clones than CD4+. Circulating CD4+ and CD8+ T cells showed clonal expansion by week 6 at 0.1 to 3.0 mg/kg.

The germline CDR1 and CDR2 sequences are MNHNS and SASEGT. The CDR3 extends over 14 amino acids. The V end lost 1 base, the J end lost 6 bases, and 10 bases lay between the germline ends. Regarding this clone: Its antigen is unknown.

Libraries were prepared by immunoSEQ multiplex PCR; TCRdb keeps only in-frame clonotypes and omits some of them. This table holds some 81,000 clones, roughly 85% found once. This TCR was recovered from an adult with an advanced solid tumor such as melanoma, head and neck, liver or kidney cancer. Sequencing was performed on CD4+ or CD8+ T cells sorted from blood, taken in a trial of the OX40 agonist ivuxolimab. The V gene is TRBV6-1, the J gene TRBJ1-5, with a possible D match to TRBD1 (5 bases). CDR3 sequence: CASSEEGLGQPQHF. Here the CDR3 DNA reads TGTGCCAGCAGTGAAGAGGGGCTGGGTCAGCCCCAGCATTTT.